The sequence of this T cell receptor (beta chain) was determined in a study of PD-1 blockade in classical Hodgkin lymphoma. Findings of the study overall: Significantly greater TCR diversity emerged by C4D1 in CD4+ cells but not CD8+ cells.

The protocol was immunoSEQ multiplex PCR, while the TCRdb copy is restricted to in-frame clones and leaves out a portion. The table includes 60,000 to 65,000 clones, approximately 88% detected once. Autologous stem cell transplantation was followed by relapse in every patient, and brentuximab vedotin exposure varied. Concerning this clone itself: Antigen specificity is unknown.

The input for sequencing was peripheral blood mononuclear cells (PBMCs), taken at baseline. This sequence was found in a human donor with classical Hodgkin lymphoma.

The CDR3 sequence is CASAKQFF. The CDR3 DNA is TGTGCCAGTGCTAAGCAGTTCTTC. The chain carries TRBV9 and TRBJ2-1; D not resolved. V dropped 8 bases and J dropped 11 bases, with 5 bases sitting between them. Germline V gene lookup returns CDR1 SGDLS and CDR2 YYNGEE. This CDR3 is 8 amino acids long. Full variable domain (outside the CDR3, taken from reference TRBV9 and TRBJ2-1): DSGVTQTPKHLITATGQRVTLRCSPRSGDLSVYWYQQSLDQGLQFLIQYYNGEERAKGNILERFSAQQFPDLHSELNLSSLELGDSALYFCASAKQFFGPGTRLTVL.